These 9 T cell receptor beta chains came from one sample sequenced in a study. MiXCR, run by TCRdb on the RT-PCR reads, gives a single entry per CDR3 protein. Of about 680,000 distinct CDR3 sequences in the sample, 14% were seen once. Sequencing was performed on memory CD4+ T cells from blood. These receptors all come from a female donor in good health, serving as a healthy control.

For the CDR3, the DNA is TGCGCCAGCAGCCAAGTACCGGGGGCTGCCAAAAACATTCAGTACTTC. It encodes CASSQVPGAAKNIQYF. The chain uses TRBV4-3 and TRBJ2-4; TRBD1 or TRBD2 may be the D gene (6 bases each). Germline V gene lookup returns CDR1 LGHNA and CDR2 YSLEER. The V gene lost 1 base and the J gene lost 1 base, with 11 bases spanning the gap. The CDR3 sequence is 16 residues long.

This clonotype has at least ten counts. The V gene is TRBV10-3, the J gene TRBJ2-3, with 10 bases identical to TRBD2. Per germline, CDR1 ENHRY and CDR2 SYGVKD. V trimming: 6 bases; J trimming: 0 bases; junction bases outside the gene matches: 3. The CDR3 consists of 15 residues. For the CDR3, the DNA is TGTGCCATCAGAGGGACTAGCGCTAGCACAGATACGCAGTATTTT. This encodes CAIRGTSASTDTQYF.

The chain carries TRBV15 and TRBJ2-7; no firm D call. CDR3 length: 14 residues. V was shortened by 0 bases and J by 10 bases, with 16 bases between the two germline ends. Germline loops: CDR1 LNHNV, CDR2 YYDKDF (reference sequence). The CDR3, as DNA: TGTGCCACCAGCAGAGAAGGGTCTCAACAGCTTCAGTACTTC. Protein: CATSREGSQQLQYF.

This clonotype was detected many times. The J gene is TRBJ2-1, the V gene TRBV24-1; D unresolved. This CDR3 has 13 amino acids. The germline V gene has CDR1 KGHDR and CDR2 SFDVKD. V lost 4 bases and J lost 9, with 12 bases in between. This chain's CDR3 is CATSDGPRFEQFF. Here the CDR3 DNA reads TGTGCCACCAGTGACGGACCTAGATTTGAGCAGTTCTTC.

The gene calls are TRBV3-1 and TRBJ1-5; D gene ambiguous. With 4 bases removed from V and 5 bases from J, the gap between germline ends came to 9 bases. Germline V gene data show CDR1 as LGHDT and CDR2 as YNNKEL (reference sequence). The CDR3 loop spans 13 amino acids. The CDR3 DNA reads as TGTGCCAGCAGCCCCTACTCAGATCAGCCCCAGCATTTT. Encoded protein: CASSPYSDQPQHF.

A remark on this clonotype: This may be a read error: a much more frequent sequence differs by one nucleotide. The rearrangement links TRBV28 to TRBJ2-7; a possible D gene is TRBD2 (7 bases). The CDR3 has 12 residues. Germline V gene data show CDR1 as MDHEN and CDR2 as SYDVKM. V was clipped by 7 bases and J by 3 bases, with 10 bases between them. The CDR3: CASMRGGYEQYF. CDR3 bases: TGTGCCAGCATGAGGGGGGGCTACGAGCAGTACTTC.

This clonotype has at least ten counts. The chain joins TRBV20-1 to TRBJ2-7, with D perhaps matching TRBD1 (6 bases). Germline V CDR1 and CDR2: DFQATT, SNEGSKA (reference sequence). This CDR3 has 14 residues. V lost 2 bases and J 2 bases, leaving 13 bases between the germline ends. The CDR3 protein is CSARIRGSTYEQYF. The CDR3 DNA is TGCAGTGCTAGAATCAGGGGCAGCACCTACGAGCAGTACTTC.

In the case of this clonotype: At one end, the junction sequence differs from germline, possibly due to a read error. J is TRBJ2-2 and V is TRBV10-3; 8 nucleotides align to TRBD1. In germline, CDR1 is ENHRY, CDR2 SYGVKD. This CDR3 has 16 amino acids. The CDR3 is CATRAGGSIDTGELFF. In nucleotides, the CDR3 is TGTGCCACCCGGGCAGGGGGCTCGATTGACACCGGTGAGCTGTTTTTT.

This chain connects TRBV3-1 to TRBJ1-5; no firm D call. CDR1 is LGHDT and CDR2 is YNNKEL in the germline V gene (reference sequence). V was pared by 3 bases and J by 1 base, with 4 bases between. This CDR3 has 13 amino acids. CDR3 in DNA: TGTGCCAGCAGCCATGGAAGCAATCAGCCCCAGCATTTT. It translates to CASSHGSNQPQHF.